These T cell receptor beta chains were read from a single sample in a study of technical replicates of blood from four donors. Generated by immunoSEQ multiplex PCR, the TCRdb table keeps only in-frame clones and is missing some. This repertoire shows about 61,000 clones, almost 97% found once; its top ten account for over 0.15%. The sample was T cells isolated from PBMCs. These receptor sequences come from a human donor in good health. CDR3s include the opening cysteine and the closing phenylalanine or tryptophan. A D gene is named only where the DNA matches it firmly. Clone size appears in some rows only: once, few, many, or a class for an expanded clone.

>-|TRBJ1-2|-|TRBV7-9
TGTGCCAGCATCTCCGAGGGCAGATATGGCTACACCTTC
CASISEGRYGYTF
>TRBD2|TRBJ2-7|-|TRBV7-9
TGTGCCAGCAGCCCTACCGCGGGGGGGCCCTACGAGCAGTACTTC
CASSPTAGGPYEQYF
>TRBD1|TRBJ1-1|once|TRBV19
TGTGCCAGTAGTATAGTCCCACAGGGGGGGTTTGACACTGAAGCTTTCTTT
CASSIVPQGGFDTEAFF
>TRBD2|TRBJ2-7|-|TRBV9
TGTGCCAGCAGCCCCGGGACTAACGAGCAGTACTTC
CASSPGTNEQYF
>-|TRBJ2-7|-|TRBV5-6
TGTGCCAGCAGCTTGGAAAACGGGAGATCCTACGAGCAGTACTTC
CASSLENGRSYEQYF
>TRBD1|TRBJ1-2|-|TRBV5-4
TGTGCCAGCATTGTACAGGGGGCGCATGGCTACACCTTC
CASIVQGAHGYTF
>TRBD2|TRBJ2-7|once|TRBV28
TGTGCCAGCAGTTTATCCTTAGCGGGAGTTTCCGAGCAGTACTTC
CASSLSLAGVSEQYF
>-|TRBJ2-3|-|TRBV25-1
TGTGCCAGCAGTGAATCTCGGGTAATATTTACAGATACGCAGTATTTT
CASSESRVIFTDTQYF
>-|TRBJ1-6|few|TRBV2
TGTGCCAGCAGTGAAGCTTCCTCTATATCACCCCTCCACTTT
CASSEASSISPLHF
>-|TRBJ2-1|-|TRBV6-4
TGTGCCAGCAGTCAGGCGTTTGGCTCCTACAATGAGCAGTTCTTC
CASSQAFGSYNEQFF
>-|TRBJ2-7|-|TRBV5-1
TGCGCCAGCAATCAGGGAAATTTCGAGCAGTACTTC
CASNQGNFEQYF
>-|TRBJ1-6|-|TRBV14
TGTGCCAGCAGCCTGGGACTAGGGAATTCACCCCTCCACTTT
CASSLGLGNSPLHF
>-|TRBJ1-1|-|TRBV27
TGTGCCAGCAGTTTATCCTTAAACACTGAAGCTTTCTTT
CASSLSLNTEAFF
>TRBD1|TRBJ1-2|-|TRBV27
TGTGCCAGCAGTTTAGGACAGGGGGCAAGTGGCTACACCTTC
CASSLGQGASGYTF
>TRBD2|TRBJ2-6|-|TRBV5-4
TGTGCCAGCAGTGACCGACTAGCGGGCTCATACTCTGGGGCCAACGTCCTGACTTTC
CASSDRLAGSYSGANVLTF
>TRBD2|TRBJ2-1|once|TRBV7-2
TGTGCCAGCAGCTCCACTAGCGGGAGTACGGCCTACAATGAGCAGTTCTTC
CASSSTSGSTAYNEQFF
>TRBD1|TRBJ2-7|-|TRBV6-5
TGTGCCAGCAGTTGGGACAGAACTTCCTACGAGCAGTACTTC
CASSWDRTSYEQYF
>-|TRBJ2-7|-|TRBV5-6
TGTGCCAGCAGCCCAGGGCGGAGCTACGAGCAGTACTTC
CASSPGRSYEQYF
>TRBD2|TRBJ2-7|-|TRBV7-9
TGTGCCAGCAGCTTACCTAGCGGGCGTAGCTGTATGTTC
CASSLPSGRSCMF
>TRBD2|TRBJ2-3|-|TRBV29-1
TGCAGCGTTGACCGGGGGGGAGATACGCAGTATTTT
CSVDRGGDTQYF
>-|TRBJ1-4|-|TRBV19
TGTGCCAGTAGTACAACCCAGGGGGAAAAACTGTTTTTT
CASSTTQGEKLFF
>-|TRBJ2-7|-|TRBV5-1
TGCGCCAGCAGCTTGGCCGGAGACCGGTGGTTCGAGCAGTACTTC
CASSLAGDRWFEQYF
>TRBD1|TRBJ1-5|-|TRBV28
TGTGCCAGCAGTCCCGGGACAGGGGTTTTTATTCGCAATCAGCCCCAGCATTTT
CASSPGTGVFIRNQPQHF
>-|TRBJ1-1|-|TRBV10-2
TGCGCCAGCAGTGAGCGCAGCGAATTTGAAGCTTTCTTT
CASSERSEFEAFF
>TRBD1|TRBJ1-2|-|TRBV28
TGTGCCAGCAATGTCGTGGGGGACAGGGGACACTATGGCTACACCTTC
CASNVVGDRGHYGYTF
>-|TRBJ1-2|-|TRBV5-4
TGTGCCAGCAGCTCATGGGGGGGCGGGTATGGCTACACCTTC
CASSSWGGGYGYTF
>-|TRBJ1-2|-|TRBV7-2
TGTGCCAGCAGCCCTAGGCAGGGCGGCGGCTACACCTTC
CASSPRQGGGYTF
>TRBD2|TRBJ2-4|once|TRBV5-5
TGTGCCAGCAGCTTTATAACTAGCGGCAGAAGAGCCAAAAACATTCAGTACTTC
CASSFITSGRRAKNIQYF
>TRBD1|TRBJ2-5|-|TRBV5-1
TGCGCCAGCAGCTCAGGACAGGCAGGCCAAGAGACCCAGTACTTC
CASSSGQAGQETQYF
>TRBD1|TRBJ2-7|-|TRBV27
TGTGCCAGCAGCTGGGCGACAGGGGGCTGGCACGAGCAGTACTTC
CASSWATGGWHEQYF
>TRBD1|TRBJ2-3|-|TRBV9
TGTGCCAGCAGCGTAGGTTTGACAGGGGGCACAGATACGCAGTATTTT
CASSVGLTGGTDTQYF
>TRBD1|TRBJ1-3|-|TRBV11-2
TGTGCCAGCAGCCAGGACAGGGGAAGCTCTGGAAACACCATATATTTT
CASSQDRGSSGNTIYF
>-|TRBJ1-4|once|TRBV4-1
TGCGCCAGCAGCAAGAGTGGAGCAGGAGGGGAAAAACTGTTTTTT
CASSKSGAGGEKLFF
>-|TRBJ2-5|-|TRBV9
TGTGCCAGCAGCGTAGGAGGCGGACAAGAGACCCAGTACTTC
CASSVGGGQETQYF
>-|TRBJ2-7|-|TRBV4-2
TGTGCCAGCAGTCAGGCGTCCGAGCAGTACTTC
CASSQASEQYF
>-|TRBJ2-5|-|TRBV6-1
TGTGCCAGCAGTGAAGACGTTTTTCGGGAGACCCAGTACTTC
CASSEDVFRETQYF
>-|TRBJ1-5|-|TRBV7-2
TGTGCCAGCAGCTCTAACTTTGCGGGGCCCCAGCATTTT
CASSSNFAGPQHF
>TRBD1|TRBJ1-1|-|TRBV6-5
TGTGCCAGCAGTTACCGGGACAGGGGGGGAGCTTTCTTT
CASSYRDRGGAFF
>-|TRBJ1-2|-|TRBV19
TGTGCCAGTAGTAGGGGAGACTATGGCTACACCTTC
CASSRGDYGYTF
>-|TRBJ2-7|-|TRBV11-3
TGTGCCAGCAGCCCTAGACTTCGGGACTTTTCCTACGAGCAGTACTTC
CASSPRLRDFSYEQYF
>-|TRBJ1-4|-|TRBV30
TGTGCCTCGAATCAGGGGGAAAAACTGTTTTTT
CASNQGEKLFF
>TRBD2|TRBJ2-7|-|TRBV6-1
TGTGCCAGCAGTGGGCCGACTAGCGGGGTTTACTACGAGCAGTACTTC
CASSGPTSGVYYEQYF
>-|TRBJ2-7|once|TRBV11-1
TGTGCCAGCAGCTTAGAGGGAGCGTTGAACTACGAGCAGTACTTC
CASSLEGALNYEQYF
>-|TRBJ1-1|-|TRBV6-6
TGTGCCAGCGGAATGACAGCAACTGAAGCTTTCTTT
CASGMTATEAFF
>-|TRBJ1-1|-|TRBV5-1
TGCGCCAGCAGCTTGGACAGGAGGAACACTGAAGCTTTCTTT
CASSLDRRNTEAFF
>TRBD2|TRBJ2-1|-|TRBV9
TGTGCCAGCAGCGTGCGGGGGTCCTACAATGAGCAGTTCTTC
CASSVRGSYNEQFF
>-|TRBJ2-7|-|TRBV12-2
TGTGCAAGTCGCTTATCACCTCTGCGGGAGAGCTACGAGCAGTACTTC
CASRLSPLRESYEQYF
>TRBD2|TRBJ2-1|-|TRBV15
TGTGCCACCAGCGGAGGGACTACTGAGAACAATGAGCAGTTCTTC
CATSGGTTENNEQFF
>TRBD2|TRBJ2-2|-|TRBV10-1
TGCGCCAGCAGCCCCCGGGGGGTCGGGGAGCTGTTTTTT
CASSPRGVGELFF